The 17 T cell receptor beta chains presented below share a single source sample, sequenced in a study of beta chain features in type 1 diabetes. Study results and limitations: A moderate, significant TCRB CDR3 shortening appeared in type 1 diabetes across four CD4+ subsets.

These receptors have no known antigen. Expressed TCRB transcripts were sequenced after all isolated RNA was converted to cDNA. Method: immunoSEQ multiplex PCR; TCRdb's copy keeps in-frame clones and lacks some. This table has some 160,000 clones, 9% to 10% appearing once. The sequenced sample was central memory CD4+ T cells from blood. The receptors were gathered from a woman aged 25 to 45 with type 1 diabetes.

This clone was observed a handful of times. The rearrangement joins TRBV7-9 to TRBJ2-6; D remains unclear. Per germline, CDR1 SEHNR and CDR2 FQNEAQ (reference sequence). CDR3 size: 14 residues. V lost 5 bases to trimming and J lost 1 base, with 6 bases between them. CDR3 DNA: TGTGCCAGCAGCCCTTCGTCTGGGGCCAACGTCCTGACTTTC. Amino acids: CASSPSSGANVLTF.

There are a few counts of this clone. CDR3 bases: TGTGCCTGGAATAAATACGGGAGTACAGTCCATGAGCAGTTCTTC. This translates into CAWNKYGSTVHEQFF. The chain is built from TRBV30 and TRBJ2-1, with a weak D call TRBD2 (6 bases). Germline-derived CDR1 and CDR2 are GTSNPN and SVGIG (reference sequence). The CDR3 covers 15 residues. Trimming took off 4 bases at V and 8 bases at J, with 21 bases between the two ends.

The J gene is TRBJ1-1, the V gene TRBV7-9; D remains ambiguous. V lost 4 bases, J lost 11 bases, and 11 bases lay in between. The CDR3 runs to 11 residues. Germline CDR1 reads SEHNR; CDR2 reads FQNEAQ (reference sequence). The CDR3 region is CASSSKKEAFF. The DNA of the CDR3 is TGTGCCAGCAGCTCTAAGAAGGAGGCTTTCTTT.

This clone came up many times. Here the CDR3 reads CAWVSGLAGGLETQYF. The CDR3 DNA follows: TGTGCCTGGGTTTCGGGGCTAGCGGGAGGGTTGGAGACCCAGTACTTC. The chain has TRBV30 and TRBJ2-5; 12 bases are a match to TRBD2. V lost 5 bases and J lost 5; bases outside the gene matches: 12. Germline V gene sequence: CDR1 GTSNPN, CDR2 SVGIG (reference sequence). This CDR3 contains 16 residues.

Only one count was recorded for this clone. One end of the junction is discordant with germline, which a read error may explain. The J gene is TRBJ2-7, the V gene TRBV4-1; 9 bases map to TRBD2. The CDR3 length is 16 residues. Germline V lookup: CDR1 MGHRA, CDR2 YSYEKL. CDR3 coding DNA: TGCGCCAGCGGCCAAGTTGAGCTAGCGGGATCCTACGAGCAGTACTTC. Its protein is CASGQVELAGSYEQYF.

In its sample, this clone was seen a few times. This sequence joins TRBV7-9 and TRBJ2-1, with 10 bases that match TRBD2. Germline V lookup: CDR1 SEHNR, CDR2 FQNEAQ (reference sequence). The V segment lost 8 bases and the J segment 8 bases; nucleotides outside the gene matches: 6. The CDR3 spans 13 residues. The CDR3 sequence is CASWSGRVHEQFF. Written as DNA, the CDR3 is TGTGCCAGCTGGAGCGGGAGGGTCCATGAGCAGTTCTTC.

The chain uses TRBV2 and TRBJ2-5; possible D gene TRBD1, 6 bases. Trimming removed 4 bases at V and 4 bases at J, with 13 bases between. This CDR3 is 14 amino acids long. Germline V lookup: CDR1 SNHLY, CDR2 FYNNEI. The CDR3 sequence is CASSVQGRGETQYF. DNA of the CDR3: TGTGCCAGCAGTGTGCAGGGGCGAGGAGAGACCCAGTACTTC. Full variable domain (outside the CDR3, taken from reference TRBV2 and TRBJ2-5): EPEVTQTPSHQVTQMGQEVILRCVPISNHLYFYWYRQILGQKVEFLVSFYNNEISEKSEIFDDQFSVERPDGSNFTLKIRSTKLEDSAMYFCASSVQGRGETQYFGPGTRLLVL.

This clone was found a few times. The chain couples TRBV4-1 to TRBJ2-1; no reliable D call. Germline V lookup: CDR1 MGHRA, CDR2 YSYEKL. The CDR3 consists of 13 residues. Trimming cost V 2 bases and J 4 bases, with 6 bases left between them. The DNA of the CDR3 is TGCGCCAGCAGCCAACTGCGGTACAATGAGCAGTTCTTC. Translation: CASSQLRYNEQFF.

This clone showed up just a few times. The J gene is TRBJ1-2, the V gene TRBV28; 7 bases line up with TRBD1. The CDR3 totals 14 residues. The germline V gene encodes CDR1 MDHEN and CDR2 SYDVKM. V was clipped by 4 bases and J by 4 bases; unmatched bases: 6. The CDR3 protein is CASSSGQEVYGYTF. In DNA form, the CDR3 reads TGTGCCAGCAGTTCTGGACAGGAGGTCTATGGCTACACCTTC.

This clone was detected only a few times. The V and J genes are TRBV18 and TRBJ2-2; 7 nucleotides agree with TRBD1. The length of the CDR3 is 17 residues. The V gene's germline CDR1 is KGHSH and CDR2 LQKENI. The trim removed 5 bases at V and 0 bases at J, leaving 9 bases unmatched. CDR3 region: CASSSLSGTANTGELFF. The DNA for the CDR3 is TGTGCCAGCTCATCACTCTCCGGGACAGCGAACACCGGGGAGCTGTTTTTT.

The genes are TRBV30 and TRBJ1-5; tentative D call: TRBD1 (5 bases). The V end lost 2 bases, the J end lost 4 bases, and 15 bases lay between the germline ends. The CDR3 is 15 residues long. Per germline, CDR1 GTSNPN and CDR2 SVGIG (reference sequence). CDR3 bases: TGTGCCTGGAGTAAGGCCACAGGAGTTAATCAGCCCCAGCATTTT. The encoded protein is CAWSKATGVNQPQHF. Full variable domain (missing parts from reference TRBV30 and TRBJ1-5): SQTIHQWPATLVQPVGSPLSLECTVEGTSNPNLYWYRQAAGRGLQLLFYSVGIGQISSEVPQNLSASRPQDRQFILSSKKLLLSDSGFYLCAWSKATGVNQPQHFGDGTRLSIL.

This clone has only a few counts. The chain uses TRBV2 and TRBJ1-2; D perhaps matches TRBD1 (6 bases). V lost 8 bases, J lost 2 bases, and 12 bases lay in between. CDR1 SNHLY and CDR2 FYNNEI come from the germline V gene. The CDR3 sequence is 13 residues long. CDR3 nucleotides: TGTGCCAGCGACGACAGGAGGAACTATGGCTACACCTTC. It specifies CASDDRRNYGYTF. The variable domain in full, completed from reference TRBV2 and TRBJ1-2, reads EPEVTQTPSHQVTQMGQEVILRCVPISNHLYFYWYRQILGQKVEFLVSFYNNEISEKSEIFDDQFSVERPDGSNFTLKIRSTKLEDSAMYFCASDDRRNYGYTFGSGTRLTVV.

This clone was picked up a small number of times. The chain carries TRBV19 and TRBJ1-5, with 7 bases aligning to TRBD1. V was pared by 6 bases and J by 6 bases, with 8 bases of the junction left unmatched. There are 14 residues in the CDR3. Germline V gene sequence: CDR1 LNHDA, CDR2 SQIVND (reference sequence). CDR3 protein: CASSQNDRAQPQHF. The CDR3 coding sequence is TGTGCCAGTAGCCAAAACGACAGGGCTCAGCCCCAGCATTTT.

This clone was recorded a few times. This chain uses TRBV11-2 with TRBJ2-2, with D possibly matching TRBD1 (6 bases). V lost 0 bases and J lost 7, with 18 bases in between. There are 17 residues in the CDR3. Germline CDR1 SGHAT, CDR2 FQNNGV. CDR3 amino acids: CASSLDELQGRSGELFF. The DNA of the CDR3 is TGTGCCAGCAGCTTAGATGAGTTGCAGGGGAGAAGCGGGGAGCTGTTTTTT.

The V and J genes are TRBV10-3 and TRBJ2-5, with 8 bases that match TRBD2. The CDR3 extends over 13 amino acids. V gave up 6 bases and J gave up 5 bases; unmatched junction bases: 5. CDR1 and CDR2 from the germline V gene are ENHRY and SYGVKD. The CDR3 sequence: CAIRGLAEETQYF. The CDR3 DNA sequence: TGTGCCATCAGAGGACTAGCAGAGGAGACCCAGTACTTC.

This clone has a handful of counts. CDR3 protein: CASSWGTTSYNEQFF. The CDR3 nucleotides are TGTGCCAGCAGCTGGGGGACTACGTCCTACAATGAGCAGTTCTTC. The gene calls are TRBV7-2 and TRBJ2-1; TRBD2 agrees at 7 bases. J was trimmed by 1 base and V by 4 bases; bases with no gene match: 4. CDR1 SGHTA and CDR2 FQGNSA come from the germline V gene. The CDR3 extends over 15 amino acids.

The V and J genes are TRBV7-9 and TRBJ2-6, with D uncertain. V lost 2 bases and J 8 bases, leaving 7 bases between the germline ends. The germline gives CDR1 SEHNR, CDR2 FQNEAQ (reference sequence). CDR3 length: 13 residues. This CDR3 reads CASSLPRPNVLTF. The CDR3 bases are TGTGCCAGCAGCTTACCGCGCCCCAACGTCCTGACTTTC.